The 24 T cell receptor beta chains in this list originate from one sample, sequenced in a study of blood T cell repertoires in COVID-19. The repertoire was sequenced with immunoSEQ multiplex PCR; TCRdb's copy has only in-frame clones and lacks some. The sample lists about 300,000 clones; around 86% were seen once. Sequences were obtained from PBMCs or T cells enriched from blood (not recorded which). Source of these receptors: a woman aged 18 to 35 who had recovered from COVID-19.

This clone was picked up a small number of times. The chain links TRBV28 to TRBJ1-4; the D is unclear. V was cut by 6 bases and J by 5 bases, with 13 bases left in between. The germline V gene has CDR1 MDHEN and CDR2 SYDVKM. The length of the CDR3 is 14 residues. DNA for the CDR3: TGTGCCAGCAGCCCAGGACTGTTGAATGAAAAACTGTTTTTT. It specifies CASSPGLLNEKLFF.

This clone was recorded a few times. The rearrangement joins TRBV10-3 to TRBJ1-4; D gene ambiguous. Between the trimmed V and J ends, which lost 0 bases and 4 bases, there was a span of 12 bases. Germline V gene sequence: CDR1 ENHRY, CDR2 SYGVKD. CDR3 length: 16 amino acids. The CDR3 region has the DNA TGTGCCATCAGTGAGTCTACACACAACGATAATGAAAAACTGTTTTTT. It specifies CAISESTHNDNEKLFF.

The V and J genes are TRBV28 and TRBJ1-2; 10 nucleotides agree with TRBD1. This CDR3 spans 15 amino acids. The germline CDR1 and CDR2 sequences are MDHEN and SYDVKM. Germline trimming cut 5 bases from V and 8 bases from J; bases unmatched to any gene: 11. As DNA, the CDR3 is TGTGCCAGCAGTAAAGGGGGGACAGGGGTTGAGGGCTACACCTTC. Protein sequence: CASSKGGTGVEGYTF.

The genes are TRBV19 and TRBJ2-5; 12 bases map to TRBD2. Trimming took 5 bases from V and 1 from J; bases not matched to a gene: 5. The CDR3 extends over 16 amino acids. Per germline, CDR1 LNHDA and CDR2 SQIVND (reference sequence). This CDR3 reads CASSPRLAGVQETQYF. CDR3 nucleotides: TGTGCCAGTAGTCCAAGACTAGCGGGAGTCCAAGAGACCCAGTACTTC.

The V and J genes are TRBV10-1 and TRBJ1-1; TRBD1 aligns across 7 bases. CDR1 is WNHNN, CDR2 SYGVQD, per germline (reference sequence). Unmatched junction bases numbered 11, after V lost 4 bases and J lost 3 bases. CDR3 length equals 16 residues. The CDR3: CASSGTGPWGYTEAFF. CDR3 in DNA: TGCGCCAGCAGTGGGACAGGTCCCTGGGGGTACACTGAAGCTTTCTTT.

The V and J genes are TRBV30 and TRBJ1-2, with 7 nucleotides matching TRBD1. The CDR3 has 14 residues. CDR1 GTSNPN and CDR2 SVGIG come from the germline V gene (reference sequence). V trimming: 2 bases; J trimming: 4 bases; junction bases outside the gene matches: 7. CDR3 DNA: TGTGCCTGGAGTCCAGGGGGAATCTCCTATGGCTACACCTTC. This encodes CAWSPGGISYGYTF.

The chain is built from TRBV27 and TRBJ1-6, with 8 bases identical to TRBD1. The CDR3 has 15 residues. V was pared by 5 bases and J by 13 bases, with 13 bases of the junction left unmatched. Germline-derived CDR1 and CDR2 are MNHEY and SMNVEV (reference sequence). The DNA of the CDR3 is TGTGCCAGCAGTCCCAGACAGGGGCCAATTGGGCCCCTCCACTTT. This sequence encodes CASSPRQGPIGPLHF.

The chain links TRBV19 to TRBJ1-2; 8 bases are shared with TRBD1. Trimming cost V 5 bases and J 4 bases; bases outside gene matches: 3. Germline CDR1 LNHDA, CDR2 SQIVND (reference sequence). This CDR3 comprises 13 residues. CDR3 DNA: TGTGCCAGTAGTTTGGGACAGGTCTATGGCTACACCTTC. As protein: CASSLGQVYGYTF.

The J gene is TRBJ2-1, the V gene TRBV5-6; no clear D gene. CDR3 size: 12 residues. V lost 1 base and J 5 bases, leaving 4 bases between the germline ends. CDR1 and CDR2 from the germline V gene are SGHDT and YYEEEE. This CDR3 is CASSLSDNEQFF. CDR3 DNA sequence: TGTGCCAGCAGCTTGTCAGACAATGAGCAGTTCTTC.

The chain recombines TRBV5-3 with TRBJ1-6, with 8 bases lining up with TRBD1. TRBV5-3 is known as an ORF, though its function is uncertain. This CDR3 is 19 amino acids long. V lost 3 bases, J lost 0 bases, and 11 bases stayed unmatched. The DNA for the CDR3 is TGTGCCAGAAGCTCGGACAGGGATATACTAAGCTCCTATAATTCACCCCTCCACTTT. Translating gives CARSSDRDILSSYNSPLHF.

The chain has TRBV12-5 and TRBJ2-1; 8 bases agree with TRBD2. Germline CDR1 and CDR2: LGHNT and FRNRAP. Trimming at V came to 1 base and at J to 7 bases, leaving 6 bases not matched to a gene. The CDR3 runs to 15 residues. The CDR3 spells CASGLGLRGENEQFF. The CDR3 DNA is TGTGCTAGTGGTTTGGGCCTGCGGGGGGAAAATGAGCAGTTCTTC.

The chain links TRBV12-3 or TRBV12-4 to TRBJ1-2, with TRBD1 identical over 7 bases. The length of the CDR3 is 13 residues. V was clipped by 8 bases and J by 4 bases; unmatched bases: 7. The CDR3 sequence: CASGQVLSYGYTF. As DNA, the CDR3 is TGTGCCAGCGGACAGGTTTTAAGCTATGGCTACACCTTC.

The rearrangement uses TRBV6-5 and TRBJ1-2, with TRBD1 identical over 8 bases. This CDR3 is 15 amino acids long. Germline assignment: CDR1 MNHEY and CDR2 SVGAGI. V lost 4 bases to trimming and J lost 6 bases; unmatched junction nucleotides: 10. CDR3 protein: CASSSAGGYRDGYTF. The CDR3 DNA follows: TGTGCCAGCAGTTCCGCAGGGGGCTATAGGGATGGCTACACCTTC.

CDR3: CASSPGQGANYGYTF. CDR3 DNA sequence: TGTGCCAGCAGCCCCGGACAGGGAGCTAACTATGGCTACACCTTC. This chain links TRBV7-3 with TRBJ1-2, with 8 bases matching TRBD1. The CDR3 sequence is 15 residues long. The germline gives CDR1 SGHTA, CDR2 FQGTGA. Trimming took 5 bases from V and 0 from J; bases not matched to a gene: 5.

CDR3 residues: CASSTRVNSNQPQHF. The DNA for the CDR3 is TGTGCCAGTAGTACCCGGGTGAATAGCAATCAGCCCCAGCATTTT. The gene calls are TRBV19 and TRBJ1-5, with unresolved D. V dropped 4 bases and J dropped 0 bases, with 10 bases sitting between them. This CDR3 comprises 15 residues. Germline V CDR1 and CDR2: LNHDA, SQIVND (reference sequence).

This clone was recorded many times. The rearrangement links TRBV5-5 to TRBJ1-1; D unresolved. The CDR3 consists of 13 residues. Germline assignment: CDR1 SGHKS and CDR2 YYEKEE (reference sequence). The ends were cut back, 6 bases at V and 1 base at J, with 10 bases in the middle. For the CDR3, the DNA is TGTGCCAGCACCCTGTATAAGAACACTGAAGCTTTCTTT. Its translation: CASTLYKNTEAFF.

With respect to this clone: The germline gene is not matched at one end of the junction; a read error may be the cause. The V gene is TRBV27, the J gene TRBJ2-7, with D perhaps matching TRBD1 (5 bases). CDR1 is MNHEY and CDR2 is SMNVEV in the germline V gene (reference sequence). The CDR3 is made up of 14 amino acids. This CDR3 is CASSLTGFSDEQYF. CDR3 in DNA: TGTGCCAGCAGTTTAACAGGTTTCTCCGACGAGCAGTACTTC.

The chain joins TRBV19 to TRBJ1-6; 7 bases agree with TRBD1. Germline values: CDR1 LNHDA, CDR2 SQIVND (reference sequence). The CDR3 has 13 amino acids. With V trimmed by 4 bases and J by 9 bases, 3 bases remained unmatched. CDR3 residues: CASSRQGGSPLHF. The CDR3, as DNA: TGTGCCAGTAGTAGACAGGGAGGTTCACCCCTCCACTTT.

In nucleotides, the CDR3 is TGTGCCAGCAGAGAGACAGGGGGCAACTATGGCTACACCTTC. It is translated as CASRETGGNYGYTF. V and J are TRBV27 and TRBJ1-2; 10 bases fit TRBD1. In germline, CDR1 is MNHEY, CDR2 SMNVEV (reference sequence). The V segment lost 6 bases and the J segment 2 bases; nucleotides outside the gene matches: 3. The CDR3 length is 14 residues.

The V gene is TRBV5-5, the J gene TRBJ2-7, with D possibly being TRBD1 (6 bases). The CDR3 contains 15 residues. Germline V lookup: CDR1 SGHKS, CDR2 YYEKEE (reference sequence). V lost 0 bases, J lost 3 bases, and 13 bases lay in between. The CDR3 region has the DNA TGTGCCAGCAGCTTGGGGGCAAGGGACAACTACGAGCAGTACTTC. It specifies CASSLGARDNYEQYF.

This clone has more than one count but fewer than ten. The chain joins TRBV19 to TRBJ1-5, with D unresolved. The CDR3 extends over 13 amino acids. Germline V gene sequence: CDR1 LNHDA, CDR2 SQIVND (reference sequence). The V end lost 5 bases, the J end lost 4 bases, and 9 bases lay between the germline ends. CDR3 DNA sequence: TGTGCCAGTAGTGGCGCGGGGAATCAGCCCCAGCATTTT. Translation: CASSGAGNQPQHF.

As for this clone: The sample has other DNA sequences that encode this CDR3 too. The chain carries TRBV27 and TRBJ1-1, with D maybe TRBD1 (5 bases). V shed 5 bases and J shed 5 bases, with 12 bases lying between them. The germline V gene encodes CDR1 MNHEY and CDR2 SMNVEV (reference sequence). The CDR3 is 13 amino acids. CDR3 protein: CASSLTGGTEAFF. The CDR3 DNA follows: TGTGCCAGCAGTCTCACCGGGGGGACTGAAGCTTTCTTT.

J is TRBJ2-7 and V is TRBV29-1; a possible D gene is TRBD1 (6 bases). Trimming took 1 base from V and 4 from J, leaving 11 bases between them. This CDR3 contains 13 residues. Germline CDR1 is SQVTM and CDR2 is ANQGSEA. The CDR3 DNA reads as TGCAGCGTTGAAGCCGGACAGACATACGAGCAGTACTTC. Translating it yields CSVEAGQTYEQYF.

This clone appeared a few times. The chain uses TRBV10-1 and TRBJ2-7; 7 nucleotides line up with TRBD1. Trimming cost V 6 bases and J 1 base; bases outside gene matches: 3. In germline, CDR1 is WNHNN, CDR2 SYGVQD (reference sequence). This CDR3 has 13 amino acids. Here the CDR3 DNA reads TGCGCCAGCAGCAGACAGGGATCCTACGAGCAGTACTTC. Its translation is CASSRQGSYEQYF.